These T cell receptor beta chains were read from a single sample in a study of blood T cell repertoires in COVID-19. The data were produced by immunoSEQ multiplex PCR, yet TCRdb's version contains in-frame clones alone and is incomplete. The sample carries 250,000 to 300,000 clones, approximately 77% recorded once. Sequencing used peripheral blood. These receptors originate from a woman aged 18-29 years with acute or convalescent COVID-19. Both conserved end residues are part of each CDR3. Size is omitted from some rows. Given values are once, few, many or a class for expanded clones.

TRBJ2-5	few	TRBV11-2	CASRYGFQETQYF
TRBJ2-7	-	TRBV2	CATLPTLGKKAPSPLYEQYF
TRBJ2-3	-	TRBV6-1	CASSDWHTDTQYF
TRBJ2-3	few	TRBV6-6	CASSPSTDTQYF
TRBJ2-5	-	TRBV14	CASSQDAGARETQYF
TRBJ2-7	few	TRBV28	CASGGRLVGHEQYF
TRBJ2-7	-	TRBV27	CASSFNRGNYEQYF
TRBJ2-5	-	TRBV13	CASSLGGGQETQYF
TRBJ2-3	-	TRBV2	CASSVASGRSDTQYF
TRBJ2-5	-	TRBV30	CAWMAQSVETQYF
TRBJ2-1	-	TRBV7-2	CASSLGGTNNEQFF
TRBJ1-3	-	TRBV6-5	CASSYRQRSSGNTIYF
TRBJ2-3	-	TRBV11-2	CASSSWTSGSSTDTQYF
TRBJ2-1	-	TRBV6-2/TRBV6-3	CASSRLAGSDEQFF
TRBJ2-5	-	TRBV28	CASSLGTRRYQETQYF
TRBJ2-7	-	TRBV6-2/TRBV6-3	CASSFSGRASEQYF
TRBJ1-4	-	TRBV2	CASISGQGEKLFF
TRBJ1-1	once	TRBV28	CASTDRVGLGEAFF
TRBJ1-1	-	TRBV9	CASSVVQGVNTEAFF
TRBJ1-6	once	TRBV7-9	CASSLADPGGKVNSPLHF
TRBJ2-3	few	TRBV19	CASSIRDRVTDTQYF
TRBJ2-3	once	TRBV4-1	CASSQEQGEADTQYF
TRBJ1-5	-	TRBV6-2/TRBV6-3	CASSYQTTFLQPQHF
TRBJ2-1	once	TRBV20-1	CSASVSGRVNEQFF
TRBJ1-6	-	TRBV2	CASMNKITGNSPLHF
TRBJ2-5	-	TRBV7-3	CASSELGPGGARETQYF
TRBJ1-2	-	TRBV6-2/TRBV6-3	CASSYGDSWFGYGYTF
TRBJ1-5	once	TRBV6-1	CASSEWGQGSRNQPQHF
TRBJ1-1	-	TRBV12-3/TRBV12-4	CASSRGTEAFF
TRBJ1-5	-	TRBV5-6	CASSFGTGNQPQHF
TRBJ1-6	-	TRBV28	CASSLSSYNSPLHF
TRBJ2-7	-	TRBV2	CASSLQGSVNYEQYF
TRBJ2-3	-	TRBV9	CASSSWTGESDTQYF
TRBJ1-5	-	TRBV28	CASRDSQYSNQPQHF
TRBJ1-4	-	TRBV4-3	CASSQETETVGEKLFF
TRBJ2-7	-	TRBV3-1/TRBV3-2	CASSHLTTSSRGYEQYF
TRBJ1-6	-	TRBV5-1	CACRDRDNSPLHF
TRBJ2-7	-	TRBV24-1	CATSDWQGYYEQYF
TRBJ2-4	few	TRBV28	CASSSTSGSKNIQYF
TRBJ1-3	-	TRBV28	CASSLGQFGNTIYF